This section outlines one T cell receptor (beta chain) sequence together with its context. The source of the sample is a study of blood T cell repertoires in COVID-19. The wider study: Samples taken during acute and convalescent COVID-19 were collected in the United States, Italy and Spain. Sources were T cells, B-cell-depleted T cells, or PBMCs; the material itself was cDNA or gDNA.

Original analysis: The assay estimated nucleated cells by amplifying reference gene primers. The protocol was immunoSEQ multiplex PCR, while the TCRdb copy is restricted to in-frame clones and leaves out a portion. V, J and clone size are taken as reported in that table, and D and trimming were inferred from the DNA itself. The table lists 140,000 to 150,000 clones, about nine tenths of them singletons. CDR3 length: 14 amino acids. V trimming: 3 bases; J trimming: 8 bases; junction bases outside the gene matches: 4. Germline V gene data show CDR1 as MNHEY and CDR2 as SMNVEV (reference sequence). Specimen: peripheral blood. The rearrangement uses TRBV27 and TRBJ1-4; 9 nucleotides match TRBD1. This TCR derives from a human donor in a cohort sampled during active COVID-19. The chain's CDR3 is CASSFDRGGEKLFF. The DNA for the CDR3 is TGTGCCAGCAGTTTCGACAGGGGGGGCGAAAAACTGTTTTTT.